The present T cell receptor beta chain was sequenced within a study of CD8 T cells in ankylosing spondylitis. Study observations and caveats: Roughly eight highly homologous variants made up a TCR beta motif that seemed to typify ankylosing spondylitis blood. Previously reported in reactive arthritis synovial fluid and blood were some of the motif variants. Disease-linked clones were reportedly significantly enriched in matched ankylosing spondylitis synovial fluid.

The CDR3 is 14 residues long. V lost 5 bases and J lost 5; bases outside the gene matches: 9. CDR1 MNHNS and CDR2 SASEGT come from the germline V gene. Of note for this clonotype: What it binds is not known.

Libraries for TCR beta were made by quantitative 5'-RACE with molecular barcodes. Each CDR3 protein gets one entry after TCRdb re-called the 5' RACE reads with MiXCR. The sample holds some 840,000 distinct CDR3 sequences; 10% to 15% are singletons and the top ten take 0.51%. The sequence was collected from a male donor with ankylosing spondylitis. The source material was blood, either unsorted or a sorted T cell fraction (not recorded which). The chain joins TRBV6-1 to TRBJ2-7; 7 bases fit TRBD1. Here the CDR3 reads CASSLQQGYNEQYF. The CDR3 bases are TGTGCCAGCAGTCTTCAACAGGGGTACAACGAGCAGTACTTC.